The entry below describes one TCR beta chain. The data were taken from a study of blood T cell repertoires in COVID-19. About the research overall: Italy, Spain and the United States were the sources of the convalescent and acute COVID-19 samples. In each case, the material was cDNA or gDNA derived from T cells, B-cell-depleted T cells, or PBMCs.

Those enrolled in Seattle joined during active infection and were followed longitudinally afterward. Study processing details: Amplifying reference gene primers gave estimates of nucleated cell counts. This table comes from immunoSEQ multiplex PCR, and its TCRdb copy is limited to in-frame clones, with some not included. D and trimming come from the DNA, and the V and J calls and clone size come from that table. The data hold some 450,000 clones, with about 87% observed a single time. This TCR came from a man aged 18 to 35 with COVID-19, enrolled during active disease. The source material was peripheral blood.

The CDR3 loop is CASSLWRGPFQETQYF. The CDR3 region has the DNA TGCGCCAGCAGCTTATGGCGAGGGCCCTTTCAAGAGACCCAGTACTTC. This chain joins TRBV5-1 and TRBJ2-5; the D gene is possibly TRBD2 (5 bases). V lost 2 bases, J lost 2 bases, and 16 bases lay in between. The CDR3 extends over 16 amino acids. Looked up from germline, CDR1 is SGHRS and CDR2 is YFSETQ.